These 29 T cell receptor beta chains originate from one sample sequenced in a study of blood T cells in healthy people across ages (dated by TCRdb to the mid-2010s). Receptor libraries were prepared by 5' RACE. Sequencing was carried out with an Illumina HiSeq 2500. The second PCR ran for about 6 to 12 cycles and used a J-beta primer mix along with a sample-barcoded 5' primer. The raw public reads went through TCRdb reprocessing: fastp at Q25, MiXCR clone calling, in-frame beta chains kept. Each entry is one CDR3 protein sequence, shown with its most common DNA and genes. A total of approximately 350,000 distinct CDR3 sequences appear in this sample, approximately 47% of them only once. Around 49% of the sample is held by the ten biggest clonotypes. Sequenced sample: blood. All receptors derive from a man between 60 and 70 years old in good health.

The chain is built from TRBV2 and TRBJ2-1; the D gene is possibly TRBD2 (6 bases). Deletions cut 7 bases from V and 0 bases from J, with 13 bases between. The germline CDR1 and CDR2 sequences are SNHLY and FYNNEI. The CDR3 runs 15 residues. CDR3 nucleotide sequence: TGTGCCAGCATGCGGGGAGGCATCTCCTACAATGAGCAGTTCTTC. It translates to CASMRGGISYNEQFF.

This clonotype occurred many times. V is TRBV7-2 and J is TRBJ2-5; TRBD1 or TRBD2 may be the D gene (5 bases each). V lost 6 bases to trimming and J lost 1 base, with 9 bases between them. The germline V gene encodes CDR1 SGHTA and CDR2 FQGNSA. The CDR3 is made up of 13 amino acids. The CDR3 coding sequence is TGTGCCAGCAGTTGGGACCCCCAAGAGACCCAGTACTTC. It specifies CASSWDPQETQYF.

The CDR3, as DNA: TGTGCCAGCCGGGCTAGCGGGAGAGGCTATGAGCAGTTCTTC. Its translation: CASRASGRGYEQFF. V gene TRBV7-8 combines with J gene TRBJ2-1, with TRBD2 matching over 10 bases. The CDR3 is made up of 14 amino acids. Germline values: CDR1 SGHVS, CDR2 FQNEAQ. V shed 8 bases, J shed 8 bases, and the junction held 9 bases outside the gene matches.

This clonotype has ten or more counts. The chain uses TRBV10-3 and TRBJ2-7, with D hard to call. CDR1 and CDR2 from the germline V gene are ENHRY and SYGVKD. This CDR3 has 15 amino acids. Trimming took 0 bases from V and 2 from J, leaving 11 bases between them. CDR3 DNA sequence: TGTGCCATCAGTGAGTCCCCCGACGGAGCCTACGAGCAGTACTTC. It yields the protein CAISESPDGAYEQYF.

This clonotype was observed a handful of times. The CDR3, as DNA: TGCAGTGCTAGTACCAGGGAAGAGACCCAGTACTTC. Protein product: CSASTREETQYF. The chain links TRBV20-1 to TRBJ2-5, with TRBD1 as a possible D gene (5 bases). V was pared by 3 bases and J by 3 bases, with 8 bases between. The V gene's germline CDR1 is DFQATT and CDR2 SNEGSKA (reference sequence). The CDR3 is 12 residues long.

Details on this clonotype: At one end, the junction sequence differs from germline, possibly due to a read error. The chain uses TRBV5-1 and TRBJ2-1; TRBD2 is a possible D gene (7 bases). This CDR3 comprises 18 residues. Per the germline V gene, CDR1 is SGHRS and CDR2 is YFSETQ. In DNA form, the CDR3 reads TGCGCCAGCGGCTTGACCGACGGAGGGGGGGTCCCCTACAATGAGCAGTTCTTC. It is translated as CASGLTDGGGVPYNEQFF.

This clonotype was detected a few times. CDR3 region: CASSPRGNTEAFF. In DNA, the CDR3 is TGTGCCAGCAGCCCCAGGGGGAACACTGAAGCTTTCTTT. V is TRBV6-2 or TRBV6-3 and J is TRBJ1-1; possibly TRBD1 for D (6 bases). Deletions cut 6 bases from V and 1 base from J, with 9 bases between. The CDR3 runs 13 residues. Germline CDR1 and CDR2: MNHEY and SVGEGT.

CDR3 DNA: TGCGCCAGCAGCTATAGTTCCGGGACAGGGAATTCACCCCTCCACTTT. Translation: CASSYSSGTGNSPLHF. The rearrangement joins TRBV5-1 to TRBJ1-6; 9 nucleotides line up with TRBD1. In germline, CDR1 is SGHRS, CDR2 YFSETQ. The length of the CDR3 is 16 residues. V was clipped by 3 bases and J by 7 bases; unmatched bases: 8.

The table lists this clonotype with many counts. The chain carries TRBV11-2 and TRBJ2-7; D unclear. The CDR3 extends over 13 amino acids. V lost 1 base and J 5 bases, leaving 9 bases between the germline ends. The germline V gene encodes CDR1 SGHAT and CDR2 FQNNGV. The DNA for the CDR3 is TGTGCCAGCAGCTTAGCTGTGCCCCACGAGCAGTACTTC. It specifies CASSLAVPHEQYF.

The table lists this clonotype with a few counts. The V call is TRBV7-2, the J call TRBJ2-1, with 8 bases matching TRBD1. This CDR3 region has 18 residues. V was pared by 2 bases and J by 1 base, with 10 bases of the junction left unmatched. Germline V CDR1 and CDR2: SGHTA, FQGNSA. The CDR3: CASSLRTTGTGSYNEQFF. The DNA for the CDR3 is TGTGCCAGCAGCTTAAGGACTACCGGGACAGGTTCCTACAATGAGCAGTTCTTC.

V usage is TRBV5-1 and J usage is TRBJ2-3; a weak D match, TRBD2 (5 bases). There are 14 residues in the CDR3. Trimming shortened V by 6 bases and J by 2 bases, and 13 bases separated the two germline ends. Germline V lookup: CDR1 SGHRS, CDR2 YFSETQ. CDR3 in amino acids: CASIRDLATDTQYF. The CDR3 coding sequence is TGCGCCAGCATACGGGATCTAGCCACAGATACGCAGTATTTT. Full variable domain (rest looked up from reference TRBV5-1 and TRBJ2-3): KAGVTQTPRYLIKTRGQQVTLSCSPISGHRSVSWYQQTPGQGLQFLFEYFSETQRNKGNFPGRFSGRQFSNSRSEMNVSTLELGDSALYLCASIRDLATDTQYFGPGTRLTVL.

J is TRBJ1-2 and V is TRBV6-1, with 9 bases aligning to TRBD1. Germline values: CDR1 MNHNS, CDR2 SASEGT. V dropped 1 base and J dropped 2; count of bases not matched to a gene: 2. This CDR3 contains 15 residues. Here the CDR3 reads CASSEVGQGNYGYTF. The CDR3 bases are TGTGCCAGCAGTGAAGTGGGACAGGGAAACTATGGCTACACCTTC.

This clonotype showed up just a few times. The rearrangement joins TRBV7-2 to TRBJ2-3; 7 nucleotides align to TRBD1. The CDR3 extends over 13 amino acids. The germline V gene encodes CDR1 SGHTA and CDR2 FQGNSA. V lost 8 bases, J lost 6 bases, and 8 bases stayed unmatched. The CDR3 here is CASCTGAGDTQYF. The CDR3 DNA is TGTGCCAGCTGTACAGGGGCGGGCGATACGCAGTATTTT. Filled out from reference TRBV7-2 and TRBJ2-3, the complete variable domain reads GAGVSQSPSNKVTEKGKDVELRCDPISGHTALYWYRQSLGQGLEFLIYFQGNSAPDKSGLPSDRFSAERTGGSVSTLTIQRTQQEDSAVYLCASCTGAGDTQYFGPGTRLTVL.

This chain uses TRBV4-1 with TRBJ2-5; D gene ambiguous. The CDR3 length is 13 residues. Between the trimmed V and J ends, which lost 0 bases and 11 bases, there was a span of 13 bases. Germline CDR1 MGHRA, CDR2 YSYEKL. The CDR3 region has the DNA TGCGCCAGCAGCCAAGAGCAGTTGGCTGAGCAGTACTTC. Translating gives CASSQEQLAEQYF.

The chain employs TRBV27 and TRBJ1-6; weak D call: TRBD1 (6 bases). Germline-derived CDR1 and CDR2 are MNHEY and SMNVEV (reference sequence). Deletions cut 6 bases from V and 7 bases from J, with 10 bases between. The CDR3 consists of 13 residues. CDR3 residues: CASSGQRNSPLHF. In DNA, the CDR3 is TGTGCCAGCAGCGGACAGCGAAATTCACCCCTCCACTTT.

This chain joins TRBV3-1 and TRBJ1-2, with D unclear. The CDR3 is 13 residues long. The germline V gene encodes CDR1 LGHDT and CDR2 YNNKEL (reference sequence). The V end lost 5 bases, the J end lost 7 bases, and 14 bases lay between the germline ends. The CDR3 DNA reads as TGTGCCAGCAGCGCTGGCCATCCAGTTGGCTACACCTTC. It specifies CASSAGHPVGYTF.

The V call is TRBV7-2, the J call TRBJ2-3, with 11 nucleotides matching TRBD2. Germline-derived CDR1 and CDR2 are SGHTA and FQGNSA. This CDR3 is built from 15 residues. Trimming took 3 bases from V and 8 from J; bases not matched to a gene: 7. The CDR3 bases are TGTGCCAGCAGCTTCTATCGGCTAGCGGGAGGTACGCAGTATTTT. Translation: CASSFYRLAGGTQYF.

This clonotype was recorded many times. The CDR3 reads CSAEGGPGGYTF. The CDR3 nucleotides are TGCAGCGCCGAGGGGGGGCCGGGGGGCTACACCTTC. This sequence joins TRBV29-1 and TRBJ1-2, with TRBD1 as a possible D gene (6 bases). Trimming took 7 bases from V and 8 from J, leaving 17 bases between them. CDR1 and CDR2 (germline): SQVTM, ANQGSEA. The CDR3 has 12 residues.

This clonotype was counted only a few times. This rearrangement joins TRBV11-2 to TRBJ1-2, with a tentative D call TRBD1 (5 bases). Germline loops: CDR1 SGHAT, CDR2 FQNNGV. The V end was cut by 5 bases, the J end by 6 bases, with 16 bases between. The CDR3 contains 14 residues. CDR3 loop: CASSPRGPGDGYTF. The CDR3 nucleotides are TGTGCCAGCAGCCCCCGGGGCCCGGGCGATGGCTACACCTTC.

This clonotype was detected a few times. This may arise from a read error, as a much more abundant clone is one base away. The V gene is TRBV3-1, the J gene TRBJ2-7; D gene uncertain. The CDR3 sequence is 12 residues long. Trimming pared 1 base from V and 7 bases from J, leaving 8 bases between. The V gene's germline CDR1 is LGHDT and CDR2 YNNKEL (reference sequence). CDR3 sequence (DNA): TGTGCCAGCAGCCAAGGGTACAATGAGCAGTACTTC. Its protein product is CASSQGYNEQYF.

The CDR3 spells CASSTEGAHWETQYF. CDR3 DNA sequence: TGTGCCAGCAGTACCGAAGGGGCTCATTGGGAGACCCAGTACTTC. The V gene is TRBV12-3 or TRBV12-4, the J gene TRBJ2-7, with TRBD1 as a possible D gene (5 bases). The end of the DNA is better explained by TRBJ2-5, so the J call may be wrong. The CDR3 covers 15 residues.

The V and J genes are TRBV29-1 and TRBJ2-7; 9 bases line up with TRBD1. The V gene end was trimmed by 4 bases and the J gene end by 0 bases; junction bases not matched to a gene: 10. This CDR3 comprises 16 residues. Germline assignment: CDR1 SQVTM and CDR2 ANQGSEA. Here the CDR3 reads CSVVSDRGESSYEQYF. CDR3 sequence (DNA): TGCAGCGTTGTATCCGACAGGGGGGAAAGCTCCTACGAGCAGTACTTC.

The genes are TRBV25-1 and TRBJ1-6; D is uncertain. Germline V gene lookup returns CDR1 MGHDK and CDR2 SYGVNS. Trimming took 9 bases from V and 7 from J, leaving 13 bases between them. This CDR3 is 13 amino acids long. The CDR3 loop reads CASASSVNSPLHF. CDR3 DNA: TGTGCCAGTGCAAGTAGCGTGAATTCACCCCTCCACTTT. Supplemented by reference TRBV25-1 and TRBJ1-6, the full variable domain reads EADIYQTPRYLVIGTGKKITLECSQTMGHDKMYWYQQDPGMELHLIHYSYGVNSTEKGDLSSESTVSRIRTEHFPLTLESARPSHTSQYLCASASSVNSPLHFGNGTRLTVT.

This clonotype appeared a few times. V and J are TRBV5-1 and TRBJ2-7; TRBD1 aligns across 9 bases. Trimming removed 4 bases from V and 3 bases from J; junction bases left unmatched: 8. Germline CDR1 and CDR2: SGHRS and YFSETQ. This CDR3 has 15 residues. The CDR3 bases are TGCGCCAGCAGCCACCCGGGACAGGGCATCTACGAGCAGTACTTC. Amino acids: CASSHPGQGIYEQYF.

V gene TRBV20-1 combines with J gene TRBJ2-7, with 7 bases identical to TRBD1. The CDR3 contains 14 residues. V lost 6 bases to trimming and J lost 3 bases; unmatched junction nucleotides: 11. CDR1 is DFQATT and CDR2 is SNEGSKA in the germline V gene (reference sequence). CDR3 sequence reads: CSATETGKYYEQYF. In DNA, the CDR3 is TGCAGTGCCACGGAGACAGGGAAGTACTACGAGCAGTACTTC.

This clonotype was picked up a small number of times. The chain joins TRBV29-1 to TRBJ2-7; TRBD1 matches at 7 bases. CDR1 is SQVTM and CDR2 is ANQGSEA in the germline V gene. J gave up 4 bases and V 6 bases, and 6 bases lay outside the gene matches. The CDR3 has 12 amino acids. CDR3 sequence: CSVRRTGYEQYF. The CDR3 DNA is TGCAGCGTGCGCAGGACAGGTTACGAGCAGTACTTC.

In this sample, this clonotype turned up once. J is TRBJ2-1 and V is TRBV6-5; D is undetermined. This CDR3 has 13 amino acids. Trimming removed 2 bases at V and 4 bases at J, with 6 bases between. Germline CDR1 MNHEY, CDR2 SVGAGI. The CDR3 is CASSYDMYNEQFF. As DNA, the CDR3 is TGTGCCAGCAGTTACGACATGTACAATGAGCAGTTCTTC.

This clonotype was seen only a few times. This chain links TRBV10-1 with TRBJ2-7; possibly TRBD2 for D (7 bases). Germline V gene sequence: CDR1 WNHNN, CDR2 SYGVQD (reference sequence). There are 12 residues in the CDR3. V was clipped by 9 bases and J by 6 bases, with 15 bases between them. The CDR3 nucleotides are TGCGCCAGACCCGAGGGGGGGCCCGAGCAGTACTTC. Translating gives CARPEGGPEQYF.

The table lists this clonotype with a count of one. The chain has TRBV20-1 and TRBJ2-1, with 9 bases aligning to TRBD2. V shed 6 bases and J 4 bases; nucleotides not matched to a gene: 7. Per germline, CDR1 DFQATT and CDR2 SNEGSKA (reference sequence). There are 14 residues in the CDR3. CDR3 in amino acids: CSARSGGLYNEQFF. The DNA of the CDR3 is TGCAGTGCCCGTAGCGGGGGCCTTTACAATGAGCAGTTCTTC.